These 5 T cell receptor beta chains came from one sample sequenced in a study of shared clonotypes between healthy human individuals. This table comes from immunoSEQ multiplex PCR, and its TCRdb copy is limited to in-frame clones, with some not included. The sample lists roughly 2 million clones, about 95% occurring once. Only CD45RO-negative cells positively selected for CCR7 counted as naive CD8 cells, so terminally differentiated effector memory CD45RA+ cells were excluded. The sample was naive CD8+ T cells sorted from blood. These receptors were collected from a man between 18 and 35 years old in good health.

The gene calls are TRBV7-6 and TRBJ1-1; tentative D call: TRBD1 (5 bases). Germline lookup yields CDR1 SGHVS and CDR2 FNYEAQ. The length of the CDR3 is 15 residues. The germline V and J ends were trimmed by 0 bases and 0 bases, with 8 bases remaining between them. CDR3 loop: CASSLAGHLNTEAFF. CDR3 DNA sequence: TGTGCCAGCAGCTTAGCAGGACACCTGAACACTGAAGCTTTCTTT. Variable domain in full (rest from reference TRBV7-6 and TRBJ1-1): GAGVSQSPRYKVTKRGQDVALRCDPISGHVSLYWYRQALGQGPEFLTYFNYEAQQDKSGLPNDRFSAERPEGSISTLTIQRTEQRDSAMYRCASSLAGHLNTEAFFGQGTRLTVV.

The V call is TRBV6-5, the J call TRBJ1-5; weak D call: TRBD1 (5 bases). V was pared by 2 bases and J by 6 bases, with 8 bases between. The CDR3 loop spans 13 amino acids. Germline CDR1 is MNHEY and CDR2 is SVGAGI. CDR3 sequence: CASSYGDSQPQHF. As DNA, the CDR3 is TGTGCCAGCAGTTACGGGGACTCTCAGCCCCAGCATTTT.

The chain is built from TRBV7-6 and TRBJ1-1; TRBD1 might be the D (5 bases). V was clipped by 5 bases and J by 3 bases, with 13 bases between them. Germline V gene lookup returns CDR1 SGHVS and CDR2 FNYEAQ. This CDR3 contains 14 residues. CDR3 loop: CASSPPEGDTEAFF. The CDR3 region has the DNA TGTGCCAGCAGCCCGCCGGAAGGGGACACTGAAGCTTTCTTT.

The rearrangement joins TRBV19 to TRBJ1-2; the D is unclear. Trimming removed 3 bases from V and 1 base from J, with 6 bases in between. CDR1 is LNHDA and CDR2 is SQIVND in the germline V gene (reference sequence). This CDR3 has 13 amino acids. CDR3: CASSIPVNYGYTF. The CDR3 DNA reads as TGTGCCAGTAGTATCCCGGTTAACTATGGCTACACCTTC.

This clone was picked up one time. This chain links TRBV6-6 with TRBJ2-1; D possibly corresponds to TRBD2 (6 bases). CDR3 length equals 16 residues. V lost 6 bases to trimming and J lost 1 base, with 16 bases between them. CDR1 is MNHNY and CDR2 is SVGAGI in the germline V gene (reference sequence). The chain's CDR3 is CASSPMEGRSYNEQFF. The CDR3 bases are TGTGCCAGCAGCCCCATGGAGGGCCGGTCCTACAATGAGCAGTTCTTC.